The clone carrying this T cell receptor beta chain was picked up a small number of times. These data originate in a study of identical twins. TCRdb independently ran MiXCR on the 5' RACE reads; one entry per CDR3 protein. The sample lists hundreds of thousands of distinct CDR3 sequences, around 6.6% occurring once. In germline, CDR1 is ENHRY, CDR2 SYGVKD. V shed 6 bases, J shed 1 base, and the junction held 3 bases outside the gene matches. CDR3 length: 14 residues. This sample also appeared in a second study, on yellow fever vaccine responses in identical twins.

This receptor was obtained from a woman younger than 30 in good health. Source material: memory (CD45RO+) T cells sorted from blood. V gene TRBV10-3 combines with J gene TRBJ2-3; 8 nucleotides align to TRBD2. In nucleotides, the CDR3 is TGTGCCATCAGAACTAGCGGAGGCACAGATACGCAGTATTTT. It yields the protein CAIRTSGGTDTQYF.